The 6 T cell receptor beta chains presented below share a single source sample, sequenced in a study of cytomegalovirus exposure and HLA in healthy donors. The PCR had 60 Vbeta and 13 Jbeta primers. TCRdb keeps only in-frame clones here, not all; method: immunoSEQ multiplex PCR. The repertoire holds 120,000 or so clones, with more than 60% as singletons. Sequenced material: PBMCs. These receptor sequences come from a woman in her fifties or sixties in good health and CMV-seropositive.

The gene calls are TRBV7-6 and TRBJ1-1; D remains ambiguous. Germline values: CDR1 SGHVS, CDR2 FNYEAQ. This CDR3 spans 13 amino acids. Trimming pared 5 bases from V and 2 bases from J, leaving 9 bases between. The CDR3 sequence: CASSAERNTEAFF. CDR3 DNA: TGTGCCAGCAGCGCGGAGAGAAACACTGAAGCTTTCTTT.

CDR3 DNA sequence: TGCAGCGTTGAAGATCACAGTGAAGCTTTCTTT. It yields the protein CSVEDHSEAFF. The chain recombines TRBV29-1 with TRBJ1-1, with unresolved D. The length of the CDR3 is 11 residues. The germline V gene encodes CDR1 SQVTM and CDR2 ANQGSEA. The V end was cut by 0 bases, the J end by 7 bases, with 6 bases between.

This clone was seen more than once but under ten times. The V gene is TRBV6-1, the J gene TRBJ1-4; tentative D call: TRBD1 (6 bases). The V and J ends lost 4 bases and 7 bases respectively, with 10 bases between them. This CDR3 is 13 amino acids long. Germline lookup yields CDR1 MNHNS and CDR2 SASEGT. CDR3 nucleotides: TGTGCCAGCAGTGGGGGGCTGATTGAAAAACTGTTTTTT. This translates into CASSGGLIEKLFF.

This clone appeared a few times. This sequence joins TRBV2 and TRBJ2-7; 10 nucleotides align to TRBD1. There are 19 residues in the CDR3. The V segment lost 4 bases and the J segment 4 bases; nucleotides outside the gene matches: 19. Germline V lookup: CDR1 SNHLY, CDR2 FYNNEI. The CDR3 sequence is CASSARTGTGAHRLYEQYF. The CDR3 DNA follows: TGTGCCAGCAGTGCAAGGACCGGGACAGGGGCCCATAGACTATACGAGCAGTACTTC.

This chain uses TRBV7-9 with TRBJ2-1; 9 positions agree with TRBD1. J lost 13 bases, V lost 3 bases, and 7 bases had no gene match. The V gene's germline CDR1 is SEHNR and CDR2 FQNEAQ (reference sequence). This CDR3 has 13 amino acids. CDR3 DNA sequence: TGTGCCAGCAGCTTCCCGGACAGGGGCCCTCAGTTCTTC. It is translated as CASSFPDRGPQFF.

This rearrangement joins TRBV7-9 to TRBJ1-4; D ambiguous. V shed 5 bases and J shed 12 bases, with 22 bases lying between them. CDR1 is SEHNR, CDR2 FQNEAQ, per germline (reference sequence). CDR3 size: 15 residues. The CDR3 nucleotides are TGTGCCAGCAGCCCCCGAGTGGCCGGGTGGGAGGAACTGTTTTTT. It translates to CASSPRVAGWEELFF.